This T cell receptor beta chain originates from a study of blood T cell repertoires in COVID-19. CDR1 is MNHEY and CDR2 is SVGAGI in the germline V gene. There are 14 residues in the CDR3. Losses at the gene ends were 5 bases for V and 2 bases for J; bases not matched to a gene: 4. Some clones are missing from TCRdb's copy, which holds only in-frame ones; the method was immunoSEQ multiplex PCR. Here the sample spans 250,000 or so clones, roughly 81% being singletons. Participants in the exposed group had met a COVID-19 case in the 2 weeks before joining the study. Sequenced material: PBMCs or T cells enriched from blood (not recorded which). The sequence was collected from a woman between 50 and 59 years old who had been exposed to COVID-19. The chain uses TRBV6-5 and TRBJ1-1, with 8 bases lining up with TRBD1. The CDR3 here is CASSLQGVNTEAFF. The CDR3 nucleotides read TGTGCCAGCAGTCTACAGGGGGTCAACACTGAAGCTTTCTTT.